This is a list of T cell receptor beta chains from one sample in a study of blood T cell repertoires in COVID-19. The repertoire was sequenced with immunoSEQ multiplex PCR; TCRdb's copy has only in-frame clones and lacks some. The data contain tens of thousands of clones, 75% of them singletons. The sample comprised peripheral blood. The origin of the receptors is a man older than 75 with active or convalescent COVID-19. CDR3s include the opening cysteine and the closing phenylalanine or tryptophan. D genes are given only for firm matches. Only some rows state a clone size, as once, few, many or a class for expanded clones.

size,V,D,J,length,CDR3,DNA
few,TRBV28,-,TRBJ2-7,14,CASSRMRANYEQYF,TGTGCCAGCAGCCGGATGAGGGCCAATTACGAGCAGTACTTC
-,TRBV28,-,TRBJ1-5,13,CASSLGREQPQHF,TGTGCCAGCAGTTTAGGGCGCGAACAGCCCCAGCATTTT
-,TRBV4-2,-,TRBJ2-1,16,CASSQEYPSSYNEQFF,TGTGCCAGCAGCCAAGAGTATCCTAGCTCCTACAATGAGCAGTTCTTC
few,TRBV7-6,TRBD1,TRBJ1-2,16,CASSPGTGAIWGGYTF,TGTGCCAGCAGCCCCGGGACAGGGGCGATCTGGGGTGGCTACACCTTC
once,TRBV5-1,TRBD2,TRBJ2-3,15,CASRSGREGTDTQYF,TGCGCCAGCAGATCGGGGCGGGAGGGGACAGATACGCAGTATTTT
-,TRBV28,-,TRBJ2-3,11,CASRRLDTQYF,TGTGCCAGCAGGCGTTTAGATACGCAGTATTTT
-,TRBV18,-,TRBJ2-1,15,CASSPGVAAYNEQFF,TGTGCCAGCTCACCAGGGGTAGCGGCCTACAATGAGCAGTTCTTC
-,TRBV5-1,TRBD1,TRBJ2-5,15,CASSTGQGTQETQYF,TGCGCCAGCAGCACGGGACAGGGAACCCAAGAGACCCAGTACTTC
-,TRBV11-2,TRBD1,TRBJ1-1,15,CASRFNSGGITEAFF,TGTGCCAGCAGGTTTAACTCAGGGGGTATCACTGAAGCTTTCTTT
few,TRBV18,TRBD2,TRBJ2-1,14,CASSPGTSSNEQFF,TGTGCCAGCTCACCTGGGACTAGTTCCAATGAGCAGTTCTTC
-,TRBV6-1,-,TRBJ2-5,13,CASSETAQETQYF,TGTGCCAGCAGTGAGACAGCACAAGAGACCCAGTACTTC
-,TRBV11-3,TRBD2,TRBJ2-1,18,CASSSQSPGLAGAYEQFF,TGTGCCAGCAGCTCACAATCCCCGGGACTAGCGGGAGCATATGAGCAGTTCTTC
few,TRBV3-1/TRBV3-2,-,TRBJ2-2,15,CASSQYLMVSGELFF,TGTGCCAGCAGCCAATACCTAATGGTCTCCGGGGAGCTGTTTTTT
-,TRBV30,TRBD1,TRBJ1-5,15,CAWSTGQGDDQPQHF,TGTGCCTGGAGTACGGGACAGGGTGACGATCAGCCCCAGCATTTT
-,TRBV24-1,-,TRBJ2-3,14,CATSDWSGTDTQYF,TGTGCCACCAGTGATTGGTCCGGGACAGATACGCAGTATTTT
-,TRBV24-1,-,TRBJ2-6,16,CATSDFGKAGANVLTF,TGTGCCACCAGTGATTTCGGGAAGGCTGGGGCCAACGTCCTGACTTTC
-,TRBV4-1,-,TRBJ2-5,13,CASSQADKETQYF,TGCGCCAGCAGCCAAGCCGACAAAGAGACCCAGTACTTC
-,TRBV5-1,TRBD2,TRBJ2-2,15,CASSSGTKNTGELFF,TGCGCCAGCAGCTCCGGGACTAAGAACACCGGGGAGCTGTTTTTT
-,TRBV11-2,-,TRBJ2-5,15,CASSLVGLAGETQYF,TGTGCCAGCAGCTTAGTAGGGCTAGCTGGCGAGACCCAGTACTTC
-,TRBV9,-,TRBJ2-3,16,CASSVGWRAAPDTQYF,TGTGCCAGCAGCGTAGGTTGGCGGGCAGCCCCAGATACGCAGTATTTT
-,TRBV18,-,TRBJ2-5,14,CASSPPEGRETQYF,TGTGCCAGCTCACCACCGGAGGGAAGGGAGACCCAGTACTTC
once,TRBV28,-,TRBJ1-1,19,CASSLWGGQTNIMNTEAFF,TGTGCCAGCAGTTTATGGGGGGGGCAAACGAATATCATGAACACTGAAGCTTTCTTT
-,TRBV7-6,-,TRBJ1-2,15,CASSPGLELNYGYTF,TGTGCCAGCAGCCCCGGGTTGGAACTTAACTATGGCTACACCTTC
-,TRBV29-1,TRBD1,TRBJ2-7,13,CSVGGDRAYEQYF,TGCAGCGTTGGAGGGGACAGGGCTTACGAGCAGTACTTC
few,TRBV29-1,-,TRBJ1-1,11,CSVQTGKEAFF,TGCAGCGTCCAGACAGGAAAAGAAGCTTTCTTT
-,TRBV11-2,-,TRBJ2-7,14,CASSLDLVVYEQYF,TGTGCCAGCAGCTTAGATTTAGTGGTCTACGAGCAGTACTTC
-,TRBV19,-,TRBJ2-7,15,CASSISGHPTYEQYF,TGTGCCAGTAGTATTTCAGGCCATCCTACCTACGAGCAGTACTTC
-,TRBV7-2,-,TRBJ1-1,13,CASSLDGSAEAFF,TGTGCCAGCAGCCTAGACGGAAGCGCTGAAGCTTTCTTT
-,TRBV18,-,TRBJ1-4,15,CASSSNRATNEKLFF,TGTGCCAGCTCATCTAACAGGGCAACTAATGAAAAACTGTTTTTT
-,TRBV18,-,TRBJ1-6,15,CASSPDVADNSPLHF,TGTGCCAGCTCACCAGATGTAGCAGATAATTCACCCCTCCACTTT
-,TRBV3-1/TRBV3-2,-,TRBJ1-1,13,CASSQVSGVEAFF,TGTGCCAGCAGCCAAGTTAGCGGCGTAGAAGCTTTCTTT
-,TRBV5-5,-,TRBJ1-1,14,CASSSAGPNTEAFF,TGTGCCAGCAGCTCAGCTGGGCCCAACACTGAAGCTTTCTTT
-,TRBV6-4,TRBD2,TRBJ2-3,19,CASSDLGETGLAGADTQYF,TGTGCCAGCAGTGACTTGGGGGAGACCGGACTAGCGGGAGCAGATACGCAGTATTTT
-,TRBV4-1,TRBD2,TRBJ2-5,18,CASSPEHGLAGTGETQYF,TGCGCCAGCAGCCCCGAACACGGACTAGCGGGAACGGGAGAGACCCAGTACTTC
-,TRBV5-1,TRBD2,TRBJ2-5,17,CASSLTRGGTSIETQYF,TGCGCCAGCAGCTTGACTAGGGGGGGGACTAGCATTGAGACCCAGTACTTC
-,TRBV5-5,-,TRBJ2-1,12,CASSSGLNEQFF,TGTGCCAGCAGCTCCGGACTCAATGAGCAGTTCTTC
-,TRBV28,-,TRBJ2-7,14,CASKSPARAYEQYF,TGTGCCAGCAAGTCCCCGGCCAGGGCTTACGAGCAGTACTTC
-,TRBV4-1,-,TRBJ2-7,15,CASSQEQGDSYEQYF,TGCGCCAGCAGCCAAGAACAGGGAGACTCCTACGAGCAGTACTTC
-,TRBV6-2/TRBV6-3,TRBD1,TRBJ1-6,16,CASSYSSGGMDSPLHF,TGTGCCAGCAGTTACTCATCAGGGGGCATGGATTCACCCCTCCACTTT
once,TRBV15,-,TRBJ1-1,13,CATSRDLETEAFF,TGTGCCACCAGCAGAGATCTTGAGACTGAAGCTTTCTTT
-,TRBV18,-,TRBJ2-7,12,CASSPGSYEQYF,TGTGCCAGCTCACCCGGCTCCTACGAGCAGTACTTC
-,TRBV4-2,-,TRBJ1-2,16,CASSTKGQADVYGYTF,TGTGCCAGCAGCACTAAGGGGCAGGCGGACGTCTATGGCTACACCTTC
-,TRBV5-1,-,TRBJ2-7,15,CASSLVGGGHYEQYF,TGCGCCAGCAGCTTGGTGGGGGGAGGCCACTACGAGCAGTACTTC
once,TRBV19,TRBD1,TRBJ2-3,18,CASSIWATTDRAGDTQYF,TGTGCCAGTAGTATTTGGGCGACCACAGACAGGGCGGGAGATACGCAGTATTTT
-,TRBV28,TRBD1,TRBJ2-3,12,CASRGRADTQYF,TGTGCCTCCAGGGGGCGCGCAGATACGCAGTATTTT
few,TRBV19,TRBD1,TRBJ2-7,14,CASSIAGTVYEQYF,TGTGCCAGTAGTATAGCTGGGACAGTCTACGAGCAGTACTTC
few,TRBV4-1,-,TRBJ1-2,12,CASSQDWLGYTF,TGCGCCAGCAGCCAAGATTGGCTTGGCTACACCTTC
-,TRBV19,-,TRBJ2-3,13,CASGGPSTDTQYF,TGTGCCAGTGGGGGCCCGAGCACAGATACGCAGTATTTT
-,TRBV2,TRBD2,TRBJ2-3,14,CASSVTSGLDTQYF,TGTGCCAGCAGTGTGACTAGCGGACTAGATACGCAGTATTTT
few,TRBV10-2,TRBD2,TRBJ2-1,13,CASSEQAGGSGFF,TGCGCCAGCAGTGAGCAAGCGGGAGGGTCCGGGTTCTTC
-,TRBV5-1,TRBD2,TRBJ2-7,15,CASSAKAGDSYEQYF,TGCGCCAGCAGCGCAAAAGCGGGAGACTCCTACGAGCAGTACTTC
-,TRBV2,-,TRBJ1-2,13,CASRVRDWDGYTF,TGTGCCAGCAGGGTCAGGGACTGGGACGGCTACACCTTC
few,TRBV2,TRBD1,TRBJ2-7,15,CASRTGTGGLYEQYF,TGTGCCAGCAGAACCGGGACAGGGGGCCTATACGAGCAGTACTTC
-,TRBV5-1,-,TRBJ2-5,16,CASSSTDRFHQETQYF,TGCGCCAGCAGCTCCACTGACAGGTTTCACCAAGAGACCCAGTACTTC
-,TRBV5-1,-,TRBJ1-2,13,CASRSGFPYGYTF,TGCGCCAGCAGGTCAGGGTTCCCCTATGGCTACACCTTC
few,TRBV28,-,TRBJ2-1,14,CASTPGQIYNEQFF,TGTGCCAGCACCCCAGGACAGATATACAATGAGCAGTTCTTC
-,TRBV7-2,-,TRBJ2-7,14,CASSITRSTYEQYF,TGTGCCAGCAGCATTACTAGGTCCACCTACGAGCAGTACTTC
-,TRBV4-1,-,TRBJ1-6,16,CASSHEPGGNNSPLHF,TGCGCCAGCAGCCATGAACCCGGGGGAAATAATTCACCCCTCCACTTT
-,TRBV27,TRBD1,TRBJ1-2,17,CASTPALGQGAYYGYTF,TGTGCCAGCACCCCGGCCCTCGGACAGGGGGCTTACTATGGCTACACCTTC